A single T cell receptor (beta chain) is shown here with its context. No antigen is known for it. TCRdb analysed the reads with MiXCR anew, one entry per CDR3 protein. Here the sample spans under 850,000 distinct CDR3 sequences, roughly 33% being singletons. V lost 4 bases, J lost 6 bases, and 11 bases stayed unmatched. This CDR3 region has 17 residues. Germline V gene lookup returns CDR1 SGHTA and CDR2 FQGNSA. The data stem from a study of T cell repertoires in cytomegalovirus infection. In the study overall: HLA-C-restricted CMV epitopes, recently identified, and well-studied HLA-B-restricted ones were used by the study.

The sequences come from cultured PBMCs, collected from culture after CMV antigen stimulation. The sequence came from a human donor in good health (CMV status not recorded). Some clones in this sample may be carry-over from other donors' samples. The chain recombines TRBV7-2 with TRBJ2-1; 11 bases agree with TRBD1. CDR3 region: CASSSQRTGGFGNEQFF. For the CDR3, the DNA is TGTGCCAGCAGCTCACAAAGGACAGGGGGCTTTGGCAATGAGCAGTTCTTC. The whole variable domain, remainder taken from reference TRBV7-2 and TRBJ2-1, is GAGVSQSPSNKVTEKGKDVELRCDPISGHTALYWYRQSLGQGLEFLIYFQGNSAPDKSGLPSDRFSAERTGGSVSTLTIQRTQQEDSAVYLCASSSQRTGGFGNEQFFGPGTRLTVL.